This entry is about one TCR beta chain. The data were taken from a study of blood T cell repertoires in COVID-19. This CDR3 is 15 amino acids long. Germline V lookup: CDR1 KGHDR, CDR2 SFDVKD. The ends lost 4 bases at V and 8 bases at J; junction bases unmatched: 9. Authors' data handling: Nucleated cell counts were estimated from reference gene primer amplification. Sequencing was performed with immunoSEQ multiplex PCR; in TCRdb, only in-frame clones are kept and a portion is missing. That table furnishes V, J and clone size, whereas the DNA furnished D and trimming. The sample holds roughly 63,000 clones, 88% seen once.

The sequencing sample was made of peripheral blood. The receptor's source is a woman in her 50s with active or convalescent COVID-19. The chain uses TRBV24-1 and TRBJ2-1, with 8 nucleotides matching TRBD2. The chain's CDR3 is CATSDPGTSEDEQFF. CDR3 nucleotide sequence: TGTGCCACCAGTGACCCCGGGACTAGTGAGGATGAGCAGTTCTTC.